Listed below are T cell receptor beta chains from one sample, sequenced in a study of PD-1 blockade in classical Hodgkin lymphoma. TCRdb's copy holds only in-frame clones and misses some; the assay was immunoSEQ multiplex PCR. The sample contains under 30,000 clones, roughly four fifths of which appear only once. The specimen was peripheral blood mononuclear cells (PBMCs), collected before the second cycle of nivolumab. Every receptor here comes from a human donor with classical Hodgkin lymphoma. Each CDR3 is given without its conserved first and last residue. Each record gives: V gene, clone size, CDR3 protein. The size of a clone is reported for some rows only, either as once, few or many, or as a class for expanded clones.

V gene: TRBV19; clone size: once; CDR3 protein: ASSNPSGRSYGYT
V gene: TRBV30; clone size: NA; CDR3 protein: AWSVLGFGANVLT
V gene: TRBV28; clone size: NA; CDR3 protein: ASSRTTTGLALT
V gene: TRBV11-2; clone size: once; CDR3 protein: ASSLSGKNEQY
V gene: TRBV16; clone size: NA; CDR3 protein: ASSQSIAGGSYNEQF
V gene: TRBV4-3; clone size: NA; CDR3 protein: ASSQDFTAWGESNEKLF
V gene: TRBV6-6; clone size: NA; CDR3 protein: ASIPGLGRTGELF
V gene: TRBV5-4; clone size: once; CDR3 protein: ASRRTGGFVGYT
V gene: TRBV4-3; clone size: NA; CDR3 protein: ASSQVTENTEAF
V gene: TRBV5-6; clone size: NA; CDR3 protein: ASSLLHLGQVHNSPLH
V gene: TRBV7-2; clone size: NA; CDR3 protein: ASIAVTGARDTQY
V gene: TRBV6-6; clone size: NA; CDR3 protein: ASSYEGWGYT
V gene: TRBV10-3; clone size: once; CDR3 protein: AISEGGLNEKLF
V gene: TRBV13; clone size: once; CDR3 protein: ASSADGGAYGYT
V gene: TRBV5-6; clone size: NA; CDR3 protein: ASSLSGGAQPQH
V gene: TRBV6-5; clone size: NA; CDR3 protein: ASSSRRQGGAGEQY
V gene: TRBV2; clone size: NA; CDR3 protein: ASSRGALQETQY
V gene: TRBV27; clone size: NA; CDR3 protein: ASSFWQGASEAF
V gene: TRBV11-2; clone size: NA; CDR3 protein: ASSRVRINEQF
V gene: TRBV7-9; clone size: NA; CDR3 protein: ASSFGGGRDTEAF
V gene: TRBV20-1; clone size: NA; CDR3 protein: SAGHNEKLF
V gene: TRBV7-7; clone size: NA; CDR3 protein: ASSPGTGAGNTIY
V gene: TRBV4-3; clone size: NA; CDR3 protein: ASSQGWNSGTDTQY
V gene: TRBV19; clone size: NA; CDR3 protein: ASNKIQGTDTQY
V gene: TRBV4-3; clone size: NA; CDR3 protein: ASSQERGSYEQY
V gene: TRBV4-3; clone size: NA; CDR3 protein: ASSQERVAGHNQPQH
V gene: TRBV7-7; clone size: NA; CDR3 protein: ASSLGTGVNEKLF
V gene: TRBV6-5; clone size: once; CDR3 protein: ASSYTDWGGGKLF
V gene: TRBV9; clone size: once; CDR3 protein: ASSATGRPNTEAF
V gene: TRBV19; clone size: NA; CDR3 protein: ASTPLRTGRGELF
V gene: TRBV7-2; clone size: NA; CDR3 protein: ASSPRDRGWANYGYT